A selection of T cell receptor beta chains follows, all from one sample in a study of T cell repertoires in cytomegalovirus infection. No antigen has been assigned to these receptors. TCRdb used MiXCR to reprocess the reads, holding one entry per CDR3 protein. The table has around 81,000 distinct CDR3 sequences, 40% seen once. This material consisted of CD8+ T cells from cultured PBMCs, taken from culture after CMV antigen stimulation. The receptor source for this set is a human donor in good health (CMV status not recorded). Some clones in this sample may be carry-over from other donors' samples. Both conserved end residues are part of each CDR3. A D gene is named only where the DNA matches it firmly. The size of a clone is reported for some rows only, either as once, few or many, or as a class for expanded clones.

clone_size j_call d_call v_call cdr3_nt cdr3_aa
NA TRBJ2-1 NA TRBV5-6 TGTGCCAGCAGCTGGGCCTCTAGTAGCTCCTACAATGAGCAGTTCTTC CASSWASSSSYNEQFF
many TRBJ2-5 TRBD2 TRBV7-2 TGTGCCAGCAGCCCCTGGACTAGCGGACAAGAGACCCAGTACTTC CASSPWTSGQETQYF
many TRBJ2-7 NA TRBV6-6 TGTGCCAGCAGTTACTCGGCAGGGCTGCTTTCCTACGAGCAGTACTTC CASSYSAGLLSYEQYF
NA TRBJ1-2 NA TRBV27 TGTGCCAGCAGTCCCTACTCGAGCTATGGCTACACCTTC CASSPYSSYGYTF
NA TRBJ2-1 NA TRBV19 TGTGCCAGTAGTATAGCCCGCCCCAATGAGCAGTTCTTC CASSIARPNEQFF
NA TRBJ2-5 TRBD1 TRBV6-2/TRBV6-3 TGTGCCAGCAGAAAAGTAGGACAGGGAAAAGAGACCCAGTACTTC CASRKVGQGKETQYF
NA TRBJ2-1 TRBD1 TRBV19 TGTGCCAGTAGCGACAGGGGCAATGAGCAGTTCTTC CASSDRGNEQFF
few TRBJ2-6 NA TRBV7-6 TGTGCCAGCAGCCAGCTAACCTGGGACACCTCCTCTGGGGCCAACGTCCTGACTTTC CASSQLTWDTSSGANVLTF
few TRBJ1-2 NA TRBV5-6 TGTGCCAGCAGCCGTCAGGTTGGTGGCTACACCTTC CASSRQVGGYTF
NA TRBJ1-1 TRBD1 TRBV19 TGTGCCAGTAGTACCCCCCGGGACAGGAGCGTGAACACTGAAGCTTTCTTT CASSTPRDRSVNTEAFF
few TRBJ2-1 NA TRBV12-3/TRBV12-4 TGTGCCAGCAGTTTACGGACCGAGGGTGAGCAGTTCTTC CASSLRTEGEQFF
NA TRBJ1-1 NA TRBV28 TGTGCCAGCAGTTTGGGGCAGTCCCTTCGGTCCACTGAAGCTTTCTTT CASSLGQSLRSTEAFF
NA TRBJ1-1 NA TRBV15 TGTGCCACCAGCAGAGATCGGAGGGAGGGGGAGGCTTTCTTT CATSRDRREGEAFF
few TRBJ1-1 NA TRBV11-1 TGTGCCAGCAGCCCTTGGGGGGGTTTGGCTGAAGCTTTCTTT CASSPWGGLAEAFF
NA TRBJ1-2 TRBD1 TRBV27 TGTGCCAGCAGTCACGTGAAGACGGGACAGTTAAACTATGGCTACACCTTC CASSHVKTGQLNYGYTF
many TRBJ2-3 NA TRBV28 TGTGCCAGCAGACTTCCCGGCACAGATACGCAGTATTTT CASRLPGTDTQYF
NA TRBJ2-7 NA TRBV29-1 TGCAGCGTTGAATCGCCGAGCTCCTACGAGCAGTACTTC CSVESPSSYEQYF
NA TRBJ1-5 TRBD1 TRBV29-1 TGCAGCGTTGAAGTTCGAGGGACAGAGGAACACAATCAGCCCCAGCATTTT CSVEVRGTEEHNQPQHF
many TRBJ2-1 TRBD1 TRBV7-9 TGTGCCAGCAGCTTAGGGACAGGGGGGTCCTACAATGAGCAGTTCTTC CASSLGTGGSYNEQFF
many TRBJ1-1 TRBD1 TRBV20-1 TGCAGTGCTAGAGATCTCGACAGGGGAGGGAACACTGAAGCTTTCTTT CSARDLDRGGNTEAFF
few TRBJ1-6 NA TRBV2 TGTGCCAGCAGTGAGAGACAGGAACCCCACTTT CASSERQEPHF
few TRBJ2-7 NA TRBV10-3 TGTGCCATCAGTGAGACACTGACCTACGAGCAGTACTTC CAISETLTYEQYF
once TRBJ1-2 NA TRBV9 TGTGCCAGCAGCGGTTACAGGGACGAGGGCTATGGCTACACCTTC CASSGYRDEGYGYTF
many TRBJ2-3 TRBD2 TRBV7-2 TGTGCCAGCAGCTACCTAGCGGGGCCCACAGATACGCAGTATTTT CASSYLAGPTDTQYF
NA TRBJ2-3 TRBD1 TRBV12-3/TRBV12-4 TGTGCCAGCAGCACAGGGGGCTCGGGAGATACGCAGTATTTT CASSTGGSGDTQYF
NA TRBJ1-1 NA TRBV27 TGTGCCAGCAGTTCGGGACCTAACACTGAAGCTTTCTTT CASSSGPNTEAFF
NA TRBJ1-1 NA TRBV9 TGTGCCAGCAGCGTTGCGCAAGCGGGGGTCGATGGTGAAGCTTTCTTT CASSVAQAGVDGEAFF
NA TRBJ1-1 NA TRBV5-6 TGTGCCAGCAGCTTGGCCGCGGGATTGGACACTGAAGCTTTCTTT CASSLAAGLDTEAFF
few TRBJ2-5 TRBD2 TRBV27 TGTGCCAGCAGTTCAGGGACTAGCGGGGGGGCCGTGACCCAGTACTTC CASSSGTSGGAVTQYF
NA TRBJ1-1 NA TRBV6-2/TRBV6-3 TGTGCCAGCAGCTTGGGACCGTTTGAAGCTTTCTTT CASSLGPFEAFF
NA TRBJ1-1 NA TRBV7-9 TGTGCCAGCAGCTCCCCCTCTCGTGTCGGAATGAACACTGAAGCTTTCTTT CASSSPSRVGMNTEAFF
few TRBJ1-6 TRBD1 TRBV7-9 TGTGCCGCGACAGGGGTCAATTCACCCCTCCACTTT CAATGVNSPLHF
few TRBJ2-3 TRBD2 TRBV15 TGTGCCACCAGCAGAGATGGGACTACCACAGATACGCAGTATTTT CATSRDGTTTDTQYF
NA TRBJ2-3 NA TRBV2 TGTGCCAGCAGTGATCCTTCGAACTTAAGCACAGATACGCAGTATTTT CASSDPSNLSTDTQYF
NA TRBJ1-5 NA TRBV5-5 TGTGCCAGCAGCCTTGGACTTCATCAGCCCCAGCATTTT CASSLGLHQPQHF
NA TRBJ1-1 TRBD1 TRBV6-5 TGTGCCAGCAGTTACTCTATGACAGGGGGCACTGAAGCTTTCTTT CASSYSMTGGTEAFF
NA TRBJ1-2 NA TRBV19 TGTGCCAGTAGTATTGCCGGGGGCGATGGCTACACCTTC CASSIAGGDGYTF
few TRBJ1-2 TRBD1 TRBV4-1 TGCGCCAGCAGCCCCAGTGCAACAGGGGTAGCGTATGGCTACACCTTC CASSPSATGVAYGYTF
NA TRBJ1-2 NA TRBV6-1 TGTGCCAGCAGTGAAAACCCGGGGAACTATGGCTACACCTTC CASSENPGNYGYTF
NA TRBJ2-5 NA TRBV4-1 TGCGCCAGCAGCCCCGAGGACTACGACAAGACCCAGTACTTC CASSPEDYDKTQYF
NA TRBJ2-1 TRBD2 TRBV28 TGTGCCAGCAGTCACCCTAGCGGGGGGGCCATGGAGCAGTTCTTC CASSHPSGGAMEQFF
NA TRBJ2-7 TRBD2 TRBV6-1 TGTGCCAGCTCGAACCTGCCCCAGCGGGGATTATACGAGCAGTACTTC CASSNLPQRGLYEQYF
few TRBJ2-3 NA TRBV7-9 TGTGCCAGCACCCCTAGGGGGACAGATACGCAGTATTTT CASTPRGTDTQYF